The 9 T cell receptor beta chains given below trace back to one sample, sequenced in a study of Ad26.COV2.S vaccination and SARS-CoV-2 variants. Indicated treatment: over 15 received Ad26.COV2.S at low or high dose, single or two shots; 5 received placebo; per-sample allocation not given. Collection of the samples took place on day 63 after the first injection of vaccine or placebo. TCRdb's table, derived via immunoSEQ multiplex PCR, lists solely in-frame clones and lacks some. This table has about 390,000 clones, 88% appearing once. This sample comprised peripheral blood, obtained in a trial of Ad26.COV2.S vaccine versus placebo. The receptors were gathered from a person between 18 and 65 years old who received the Ad26.COV2.S COVID-19 vaccine or a placebo.

The chain recombines TRBV9 with TRBJ1-3, with a possible D match to TRBD1 (5 bases). Trimming left V 2 bases short and J 4 bases short, with 10 bases between. In germline, CDR1 is SGDLS, CDR2 YYNGEE. The CDR3 spans 14 residues. CDR3 sequence: CASSVTVYGNTIYF. The CDR3 DNA reads as TGTGCCAGCAGCGTGACAGTCTACGGAAACACCATATATTTT.

The chain couples TRBV29-1 to TRBJ2-1; D assignment may be TRBD1 or TRBD2 (5 bases each). Trimming shortened V by 4 bases and J by 3 bases, and 16 bases separated the two germline ends. CDR3 size: 15 residues. Germline V gene sequence: CDR1 SQVTM, CDR2 ANQGSEA. In DNA, the CDR3 is TGCAGCGTTGGGGGTGGGACCCCCTTCTACAATGAGCAGTTCTTC. Its protein product is CSVGGGTPFYNEQFF.

The J gene is TRBJ2-1, the V gene TRBV6-5; TRBD2 matches 10 bases. Germline V CDR1 and CDR2: MNHEY, SVGAGI. Germline trimming cut 7 bases from V and 6 bases from J; bases unmatched to any gene: 9. CDR3 length equals 15 residues. CDR3 sequence reads: CASMREGLASNEQFF. DNA for the CDR3: TGTGCCAGCATGCGGGAGGGACTAGCGAGCAATGAGCAGTTCTTC.

A few counts support this clone. V is TRBV5-4 and J is TRBJ1-1, with a weak D call TRBD1 (5 bases). Germline loops: CDR1 SGHNT, CDR2 YYREEE (reference sequence). V shed 4 bases and J shed 1 base, with 11 bases lying between them. The CDR3 totals 14 residues. The CDR3 nucleotides read TGTGCCAGCAGCATGGGAGGGACGAACACTGAAGCTTTCTTT. Translation gives CASSMGGTNTEAFF.

This clone has just a few counts. The V and J genes are TRBV4-1 and TRBJ2-2; D uncertain. Germline-derived CDR1 and CDR2 are MGHRA and YSYEKL. Trimming stripped 6 bases from V and 2 bases from J, with 13 bases between. CDR3 size: 15 residues. The CDR3 coding sequence is TGCGCCAGCAGACAGTTGGTCGCTAACACCGGGGAGCTGTTTTTT. It yields the protein CASRQLVANTGELFF.

This sequence joins TRBV18 and TRBJ2-1; D not certain. Trimming removed 6 bases at V and 5 bases at J, with 14 bases between. Germline V gene sequence: CDR1 KGHSH, CDR2 LQKENI. The CDR3 loop spans 14 amino acids. The CDR3 nucleotides read TGTGCCAGCTCCCTTCCTTCGATCCACAATGAGCAGTTCTTC. It encodes CASSLPSIHNEQFF.

V and J are TRBV7-8 and TRBJ2-7; TRBD2 might be the D (5 bases). Germline CDR1 reads SGHVS; CDR2 reads FQNEAQ. Trimming took 1 base from V and 12 from J, leaving 19 bases between them. The CDR3 covers 14 residues. The CDR3 DNA sequence: TGTGCCAGCAGCTTAGATCCGAGTGGCCCGACTACGTACTTC. Amino acids: CASSLDPSGPTTYF.

The chain has TRBV5-3 and TRBJ1-2; D is unclear. TRBV5-3 is flagged as an ORF with uncertain function. This CDR3 has 14 residues. Trimming left V 2 bases short and J 3 bases short, with 11 bases between. DNA of the CDR3: TGTGCCAGAAGCTTAATTGTTTGGGACTATGGCTACACCTTC. As protein: CARSLIVWDYGYTF.

The chain carries TRBV6-2 or TRBV6-3 and TRBJ2-7; D perhaps matches TRBD2 (7 bases). V lost 6 bases, J lost 3 bases, and 12 bases lay in between. Looked up from germline, CDR1 is MNHEY and CDR2 is SVGEGT. The CDR3 contains 13 residues. The CDR3 nucleotides are TGTGCCAGCAGCTCGGGGGGCATCTACGAGCAGTACTTC. Translating gives CASSSGGIYEQYF.